Below, one T cell receptor beta chain is given with its context. Antigen unknown. The data were obtained in a study of cytomegalovirus exposure and HLA in healthy donors. In the study overall: According to later analysis, the same platform produced the 100 to 150 validation and approximately 630 first-cohort repertoires.

Using immunoSEQ multiplex PCR, the repertoire was profiled, and TCRdb retains in-frame clones only, with some absent. In the table there are some 130,000 clones, roughly 93% of which are singletons. Findings and caveats of the study: Most TCR sequences showed up rarely, but some public TCRs showed up in many donors.

This CDR3 spans 16 amino acids. The junction had 9 bases not matched to a gene; V was cut back by 6 bases and J by 2 bases. From germline, CDR1 is LNHDA and CDR2 SQIVND (reference sequence). Sequencing was done on a sample of PBMCs. The clonotype was recovered from a young man in good health and CMV-seropositive. This chain joins TRBV19 and TRBJ1-5; 8 bases line up with TRBD1. The CDR3 protein is CASSLQGAGGNQPQHF. CDR3 sequence (DNA): TGTGCCAGTAGCCTGCAGGGGGCTGGGGGCAATCAGCCCCAGCATTTT.